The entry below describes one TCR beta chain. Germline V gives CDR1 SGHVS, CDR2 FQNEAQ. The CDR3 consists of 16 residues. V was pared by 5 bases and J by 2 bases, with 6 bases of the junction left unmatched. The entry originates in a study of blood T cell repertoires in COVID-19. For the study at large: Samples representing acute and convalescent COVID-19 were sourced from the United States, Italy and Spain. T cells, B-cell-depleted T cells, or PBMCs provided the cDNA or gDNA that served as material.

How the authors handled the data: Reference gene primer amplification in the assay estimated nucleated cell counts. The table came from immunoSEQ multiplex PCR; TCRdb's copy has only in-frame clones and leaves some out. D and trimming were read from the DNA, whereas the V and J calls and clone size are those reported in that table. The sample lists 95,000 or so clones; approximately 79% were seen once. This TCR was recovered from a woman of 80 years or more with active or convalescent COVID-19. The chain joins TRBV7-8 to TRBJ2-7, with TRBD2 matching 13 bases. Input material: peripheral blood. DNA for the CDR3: TGTGCCAGCAGCCCGCGGACTAGCGGGGGCCCCTACGAGCAGTACTTC. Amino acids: CASSPRTSGGPYEQYF.